Each of the 31 T cell receptor beta chains below was sequenced from the same sample in a study of PD-1 blockade in classical Hodgkin lymphoma. Stated time point: cycle 4 day 1 (C4D1), after more than 5 weeks of nivolumab. Every patient had relapsed following autologous stem cell transplantation, and cohorts differed in brentuximab vedotin exposure. Here immunoSEQ multiplex PCR was the method, and the copy in TCRdb shows in-frame clones only, minus some. Of roughly 27,000 clones in the sample, over 60% were seen once. Here the sequenced sample was peripheral blood mononuclear cells (PBMCs), taken before the fourth cycle of nivolumab. The receptors derive from a human donor with classical Hodgkin lymphoma.

The V gene is TRBV28, the J gene TRBJ2-3, with 8 positions matching TRBD2. Trimming cost V 5 bases and J 4 bases; bases outside gene matches: 11. Germline CDR1 and CDR2: MDHEN and SYDVKM. This CDR3 contains 16 residues. CDR3 sequence (DNA): TGTGCCAGCAGTCTCCACACGGGGACTAGGTCAGATACGCAGTATTTT. It codes for CASSLHTGTRSDTQYF.

This clone turned up a few times. V is TRBV7-8 and J is TRBJ2-5; D is possibly TRBD2 (7 bases). The CDR3 is made up of 15 amino acids. Germline values: CDR1 SGHVS, CDR2 FQNEAQ. The V end was cut by 2 bases, the J end by 5 bases, with 15 bases between. The CDR3 protein is CASSLYVGGQETQYF. CDR3 DNA sequence: TGTGCCAGCAGCTTATATGTGGGGGGGCAGGAGACCCAGTACTTC.

This clone was counted once. The chain has TRBV5-1 and TRBJ2-7; 8 nucleotides line up with TRBD1. This CDR3 spans 13 amino acids. The V segment lost 3 bases and the J segment 6 bases; nucleotides outside the gene matches: 5. Germline CDR1 SGHRS, CDR2 YFSETQ. CDR3 nucleotide sequence: TGCGCCAGCAGCTCCTGGACAGGGACCGAGCAGTACTTC. Its protein is CASSSWTGTEQYF.

V is TRBV4-1 and J is TRBJ1-3; no reliable D call. V lost 3 bases and J 4 bases, leaving 13 bases between the germline ends. Germline lookup yields CDR1 MGHRA and CDR2 YSYEKL. The CDR3 totals 15 residues. The CDR3 protein is CASSHAGGGGNTIYF. DNA of the CDR3: TGCGCCAGCAGCCATGCGGGAGGTGGAGGAAACACCATATATTTT.

This sequence joins TRBV7-3 and TRBJ2-1, with 8 nucleotides matching TRBD2. CDR1 and CDR2 from the germline V gene are SGHTA and FQGTGA. The CDR3 is made up of 14 amino acids. Trimming cost V 1 base and J 8 bases; bases outside gene matches: 4. The CDR3 sequence: CASSLNGRVDEQFF. In DNA form, the CDR3 reads TGTGCCAGCAGCTTAAACGGGAGGGTCGATGAGCAGTTCTTC.

As to this clone: Other DNA variants within this sample encode the same CDR3. This chain connects TRBV7-2 to TRBJ2-5; 11 bases map to TRBD2. In germline, CDR1 is SGHTA, CDR2 FQGNSA. V gave up 5 bases and J gave up 4 bases; unmatched junction bases: 3. The CDR3 is 14 residues long. CDR3 in amino acids: CASSLGLAGETQYF. The CDR3 DNA reads TGTGCCAGCAGCCTAGGACTAGCGGGAGAGACCCAGTACTTC.

The CDR3 bases are TGTGCCAGCAGTGAAGCGCCCGGGACCCACTACGAGCAGTACTTC. Its translation: CASSEAPGTHYEQYF. V usage is TRBV2 and J usage is TRBJ2-7; TRBD1 or TRBD2 may be the D gene (5 bases each). This CDR3 has 15 residues. V lost 0 bases, J lost 3 bases, and 12 bases lay in between. Germline CDR1 SNHLY, CDR2 FYNNEI.

This chain links TRBV5-4 with TRBJ2-3; a weak D match, TRBD2 (6 bases). This CDR3 is 15 amino acids long. The germline V gene encodes CDR1 SGHNT and CDR2 YYREEE (reference sequence). Trimming pared 0 bases from V and 1 base from J, leaving 9 bases between. CDR3 region: CASSLVGGGTDTQYF. The CDR3 coding sequence is TGTGCCAGCAGCTTGGTTGGCGGGGGCACAGATACGCAGTATTTT. The entire variable domain, with the rest obtained from reference TRBV5-4 and TRBJ2-3, is as follows: ETGVTQSPTHLIKTRGQQVTLRCSSQSGHNTVSWYQQALGQGPQFIFQYYREEENGRGNFPPRFSGLQFPNYSSELNVNALELDDSALYLCASSLVGGGTDTQYFGPGTRLTVL.

This chain joins TRBV19 and TRBJ1-2; D is perhaps TRBD1 (6 bases). CDR1 and CDR2 from the germline V gene are LNHDA and SQIVND (reference sequence). This CDR3 is 14 amino acids long. Deletions cut 5 bases from V and 4 bases from J, with 14 bases between. CDR3 DNA sequence: TGTGCCAGTAGTGGAGACAGGTGGATCTATGGCTACACCTTC. Its protein product is CASSGDRWIYGYTF.

The rearrangement uses TRBV6-5 and TRBJ2-7; 9 bases line up with TRBD2. V lost 7 bases to trimming and J lost 1 base; unmatched junction nucleotides: 8. CDR1 MNHEY and CDR2 SVGAGI come from the germline V gene. The CDR3 length is 15 residues. CDR3 loop: CASKESGGTSYEQYF. As DNA, the CDR3 is TGTGCCAGCAAAGAAAGCGGGGGGACTTCCTACGAGCAGTACTTC.

The CDR3 sequence: CASSITNSYNEQFF. As DNA, the CDR3 is TGTGCCAGCAGCATCACAAACTCCTACAATGAGCAGTTCTTC. The gene calls are TRBV7-2 and TRBJ2-1, with D uncertain. This CDR3 is built from 14 residues. CDR1 and CDR2 (germline): SGHTA, FQGNSA. The germline V and J ends were trimmed by 5 bases and 0 bases, with 8 bases remaining between them.

This clone was found a few times. This chain joins TRBV9 and TRBJ1-2; D uncertain. CDR1 is SGDLS, CDR2 YYNGEE, per germline. The length of the CDR3 is 15 residues. Trimming cost V 0 bases and J 5 bases, with 14 bases left between them. CDR3 sequence: CASSVGEGMEYGYTF. As DNA, the CDR3 is TGTGCCAGCAGCGTAGGGGAAGGGATGGAGTATGGCTACACCTTC. The full variable domain, rest sourced from reference TRBV9 and TRBJ1-2, is DSGVTQTPKHLITATGQRVTLRCSPRSGDLSVYWYQQSLDQGLQFLIQYYNGEERAKGNILERFSAQQFPDLHSELNLSSLELGDSALYFCASSVGEGMEYGYTFGSGTRLTVV.

The rearrangement links TRBV5-1 to TRBJ1-1; D gene unclear. CDR1 is SGHRS, CDR2 YFSETQ, per germline. The V end lost 4 bases, the J end lost 0 bases, and 13 bases lay between the germline ends. This CDR3 has 15 amino acids. The CDR3 DNA reads as TGCGCCAGCAGCCCCATGTTAAGTATGAACACTGAAGCTTTCTTT. Translation gives CASSPMLSMNTEAFF.

The rearrangement links TRBV7-9 to TRBJ1-1; 8 bases are shared with TRBD1. Losses at the gene ends were 5 bases for V and 9 bases for J; bases not matched to a gene: 8. Germline V CDR1 and CDR2: SEHNR, FQNEAQ (reference sequence). This CDR3 spans 13 amino acids. In DNA, the CDR3 is TGTGCCAGCAGCGCAGGCGACAGGGGCCAAGCTTTCTTT. Its protein is CASSAGDRGQAFF.

The chain carries TRBV6-6 and TRBJ2-7; D is uncertain. The CDR3 contains 13 residues. V lost 10 bases to trimming and J lost 3 bases, with 16 bases between them. The germline CDR1 and CDR2 sequences are MNHNY and SVGAGI (reference sequence). The CDR3 here is CATRLGGSYEQYF. The CDR3, as DNA: TGTGCCACACGGCTAGGTGGAAGCTACGAGCAGTACTTC.

As for this clone: Other DNA sequences in this specimen translate into the identical CDR3. The chain carries TRBV6-5 and TRBJ2-3, with TRBD1 matching 7 bases. J was trimmed by 6 bases and V by 0 bases; bases with no gene match: 3. The CDR3 has 14 residues. Germline V gene data show CDR1 as MNHEY and CDR2 as SVGAGI. In DNA, the CDR3 is TGTGCCAGCAGTTACTCGAGAGGGGGCGATACGCAGTATTTT. The encoded protein is CASSYSRGGDTQYF.

In this sample, this clone is medium-sized (0.01 to 0.1%). The V and J genes are TRBV7-2 and TRBJ1-5; D possibly corresponds to TRBD1 (5 bases). The germline CDR1 and CDR2 sequences are SGHTA and FQGNSA. The V gene lost 4 bases and the J gene lost 11 bases, with 12 bases spanning the gap. This CDR3 spans 12 amino acids. DNA of the CDR3: TGTGCCAGCAGCTCGCGGGGGGGAGCCCAGCATTTT. Residues: CASSSRGGAQHF.

V is TRBV7-9 and J is TRBJ2-3; TRBD1 might be the D (6 bases). Germline V gene lookup returns CDR1 SEHNR and CDR2 FQNEAQ (reference sequence). V was clipped by 0 bases and J by 3 bases, with 10 bases between them. This CDR3 has 15 amino acids. CDR3 loop: CASSLAQGPTDTQYF. In DNA form, the CDR3 reads TGTGCCAGCAGCTTAGCGCAGGGGCCGACAGATACGCAGTATTTT.

Only a few counts were recorded for this clone. V usage is TRBV30 and J usage is TRBJ2-2, with D tentatively TRBD1 or TRBD2 (6 bases each). Germline values: CDR1 GTSNPN, CDR2 SVGIG (reference sequence). This CDR3 has 14 amino acids. Trimming removed 7 bases at V and 0 bases at J, with 12 bases between. The CDR3 loop reads CASSRGANTGELFF. The CDR3 DNA is TGTGCCTCGTCGAGGGGGGCGAACACCGGGGAGCTGTTTTTT.

The chain joins TRBV18 to TRBJ2-7; 10 nucleotides align to TRBD1. Germline V gene sequence: CDR1 KGHSH, CDR2 LQKENI. CDR3 size: 18 residues. Unmatched junction bases numbered 11, after V lost 0 bases and J lost 3 bases. The CDR3 protein is CASSPPNTPGQGNYEQYF. As DNA, the CDR3 is TGTGCCAGCTCACCACCGAACACCCCGGGACAGGGGAACTACGAGCAGTACTTC.

This sequence joins TRBV4-2 and TRBJ1-3; D call uncertain. This CDR3 comprises 14 residues. With 0 bases removed from V and 9 bases from J, the gap between germline ends came to 12 bases. Germline CDR1 reads LGHNA; CDR2 reads YNFKEQ. The CDR3, as DNA: TGTGCCAGCAGCCAAGAGCGGTGGGAGGGCACCATATATTTT. This encodes CASSQERWEGTIYF.

The V call is TRBV7-9, the J call TRBJ2-2; D is unresolved. The V gene's germline CDR1 is SEHNR and CDR2 FQNEAQ (reference sequence). The CDR3 has 14 residues. Trimming took off 2 bases at V and 6 bases at J, with 10 bases between the two ends. The chain's CDR3 is CASSLWSSSGELFF. Written as DNA, the CDR3 is TGTGCCAGCAGCTTATGGTCGTCGTCCGGGGAGCTGTTTTTT.

This clone was picked up one time. The chain links TRBV19 to TRBJ2-1, with D uncertain. This CDR3 comprises 11 residues. Trimming shortened V by 1 base and J by 6 bases, and 1 base separated the two germline ends. Germline V CDR1 and CDR2: LNHDA, SQIVND (reference sequence). Here the CDR3 reads CASSIVNEQFF. The CDR3 DNA reads as TGTGCCAGTAGTATAGTCAATGAGCAGTTCTTC.

The sample holds one count of this clone. This chain connects TRBV13 to TRBJ2-7; possibly TRBD1 or TRBD2 for D (5 bases each). Germline assignment: CDR1 PRHDT and CDR2 FYEKMQ (reference sequence). Trimming left V 5 bases short and J 4 bases short, with 9 bases between. The length of the CDR3 is 12 residues. As DNA, the CDR3 is TGTGCCAGCAGCCCGGGACGGTACGAGCAGTACTTC. Its protein is CASSPGRYEQYF.

The V and J genes are TRBV28 and TRBJ1-6, with D hard to call. CDR1 and CDR2 (germline): MDHEN, SYDVKM. Trimming stripped 5 bases from V and 8 bases from J, with 13 bases between. The CDR3 is 14 amino acids. The CDR3 coding sequence is TGTGCCAGCAGTCCTCTCACGGGATATTCACCCCTCCACTTT. Its protein is CASSPLTGYSPLHF.

In DNA form, the CDR3 reads TGTGCCAGCAGTTACTCTGTCAATCAGCCCCAGCATTTT. Translation gives CASSYSVNQPQHF. J is TRBJ1-5 and V is TRBV6-5, with D uncertain. The CDR3 is 13 amino acids. Germline V CDR1 and CDR2: MNHEY, SVGAGI. Trimming removed 0 bases at V and 3 bases at J, with 3 bases between.

This chain links TRBV9 with TRBJ1-1; D gene uncertain. Per germline, CDR1 SGDLS and CDR2 YYNGEE. The ends were cut back, 3 bases at V and 1 base at J, with 13 bases in the middle. This CDR3 spans 15 amino acids. In DNA, the CDR3 is TGTGCCAGCAGCGGCTACTTCCCCGGGAACACTGAAGCTTTCTTT. Protein: CASSGYFPGNTEAFF.

The table lists this clone with a few counts. The chain employs TRBV9 and TRBJ1-2; D gene uncertain. V was clipped by 3 bases and J by 4 bases, with 13 bases between them. The CDR3 is 14 residues long. Germline V CDR1 and CDR2: SGDLS, YYNGEE. Written as DNA, the CDR3 is TGTGCCAGCAGCGACAAACGAGAAGGCTATGGCTACACCTTC. This gives the protein CASSDKREGYGYTF.

This clone was recorded a few times. J is TRBJ1-4 and V is TRBV5-1; 12 bases line up with TRBD1. Per the germline V gene, CDR1 is SGHRS and CDR2 is YFSETQ. V dropped 1 base and J dropped 5; count of bases not matched to a gene: 3. This CDR3 has 16 residues. CDR3 amino acids: CASSLPGTGGNEKLFF. CDR3 in DNA: TGCGCCAGCAGCTTGCCCGGGACAGGGGGCAATGAAAAACTGTTTTTT.

The table lists this clone with a few counts. The gene calls are TRBV7-9 and TRBJ2-3, with TRBD2 identical over 7 bases. The CDR3 extends over 13 amino acids. V shed 5 bases, J shed 5 bases, and the junction held 4 bases outside the gene matches. CDR1 and CDR2 (germline): SEHNR, FQNEAQ (reference sequence). The CDR3 protein is CASSPRGVDTQYF. The CDR3 DNA sequence: TGTGCCAGCAGCCCTCGGGGGGTAGATACGCAGTATTTT.

The rearrangement joins TRBV2 to TRBJ2-2; D remains unclear. Germline assignment: CDR1 SNHLY and CDR2 FYNNEI. V lost 1 base to trimming and J lost 1 base, with 7 bases between them. The CDR3 has 15 residues. The CDR3 loop is CASSEGPLNTGELFF. The CDR3 bases are TGTGCCAGCAGTGAAGGTCCACTGAACACCGGGGAGCTGTTTTTT.